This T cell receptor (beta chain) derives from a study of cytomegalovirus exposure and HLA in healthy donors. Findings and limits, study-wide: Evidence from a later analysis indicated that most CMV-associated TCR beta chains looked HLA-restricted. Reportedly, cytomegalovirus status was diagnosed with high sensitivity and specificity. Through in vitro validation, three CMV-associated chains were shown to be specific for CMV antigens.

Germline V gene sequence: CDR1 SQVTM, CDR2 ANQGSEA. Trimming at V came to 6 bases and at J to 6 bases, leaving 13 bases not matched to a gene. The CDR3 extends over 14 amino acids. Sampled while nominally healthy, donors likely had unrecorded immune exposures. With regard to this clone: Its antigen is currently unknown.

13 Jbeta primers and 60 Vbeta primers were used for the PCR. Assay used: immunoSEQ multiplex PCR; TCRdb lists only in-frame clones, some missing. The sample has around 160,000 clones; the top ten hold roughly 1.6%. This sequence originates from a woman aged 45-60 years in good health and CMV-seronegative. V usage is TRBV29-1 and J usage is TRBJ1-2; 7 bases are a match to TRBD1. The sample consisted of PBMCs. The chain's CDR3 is CSVTYGTVLDGYTF. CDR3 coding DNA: TGCAGCGTGACCTACGGGACAGTTTTAGATGGCTACACCTTC.